This T cell receptor (beta chain) was identified during a study of beta chain features in type 1 diabetes. Study-level findings and limits: Significant though moderate, a shortening of TCRB CDR3s appeared in all four CD4+ subsets of Type 1 diabetes patients.

A word on this clone: Antigen unknown. Other DNA sequences in the sample encode the same CDR3.

TCRB transcripts that were expressed got sequenced, as all of the isolated RNA had been reverse transcribed. Generated by immunoSEQ multiplex PCR, the TCRdb table keeps only in-frame clones and is missing some. The sample yields about 700,000 clones, 10% to 15% seen once. Germline V gene lookup returns CDR1 LNHNV and CDR2 YYDKDF (reference sequence). V was trimmed by 1 base and J by 1 base, leaving 8 bases between them. The CDR3 totals 15 residues. The V call is TRBV15, the J call TRBJ2-1, with a tentative D call TRBD1 (6 bases). What was sequenced was naive CD4+ T cells from blood. The clonotype comes from a man in his late teens or twenties with type 1 diabetes. CDR3 in amino acids: CATSRGQGSYNEQFF. CDR3 DNA: TGTGCCACCAGCAGAGGCCAGGGGTCCTACAATGAGCAGTTCTTC. Full variable domain (outside the CDR3, taken from reference TRBV15 and TRBJ2-1): DAMVIQNPRYQVTQFGKPVTLSCSQTLNHNVMYWYQQKSSQAPKLLFHYYDKDFNNEADTPDNFQSRRPNTSFCFLDIRSPGLGDTAMYLCATSRGQGSYNEQFFGPGTRLTVL.